Listed below are T cell receptor beta chains from one sample, sequenced in a study of T cell responses to AZD1222 COVID-19 vaccine. Assay used: immunoSEQ multiplex PCR; TCRdb lists only in-frame clones, some missing. This sample's clone table lists more than 110,000 clones. Sample: peripheral blood. The receptors originated from an adult in good health. CDR3s include the opening cysteine and the closing phenylalanine or tryptophan. D genes are given only for firm matches.

j_call: TRBJ2-5; v_call: TRBV2; d_call: -; cdr3_nt: TGTGCCAGCACCTGGACAGCCTTACAAGAGACCCAGTACTTC; cdr3_aa: CASTWTALQETQYF
j_call: TRBJ1-4; v_call: TRBV5-1; d_call: -; cdr3_nt: TGCGCCAGCAGGGCAGGACAGAGTGCAACTAATGAAAAACTGTTTTTT; cdr3_aa: CASRAGQSATNEKLFF
j_call: TRBJ2-2; v_call: TRBV11-3; d_call: -; cdr3_nt: TGTGCCAGCAGCTTCTTAAACACCGGGGAGCTGTTTTTT; cdr3_aa: CASSFLNTGELFF
j_call: TRBJ2-1; v_call: TRBV27; d_call: TRBD2; cdr3_nt: TGTGCCAGCAGCCACTCGGGACTAGCGGGGGGGCGTTTAAATGAGCAGTTCTTC; cdr3_aa: CASSHSGLAGGRLNEQFF
j_call: TRBJ2-2; v_call: TRBV9; d_call: TRBD2; cdr3_nt: TGTGCCAGCAGCGTTAGCGGGGGGGCAGATACCGGGGAGCTGTTTTTT; cdr3_aa: CASSVSGGADTGELFF
j_call: TRBJ1-2; v_call: TRBV28; d_call: -; cdr3_nt: TGTGCCAGCAGCACAGGTGGCGGGAGGTATGGCTACACCTTC; cdr3_aa: CASSTGGGRYGYTF
j_call: TRBJ2-5; v_call: TRBV18; d_call: -; cdr3_nt: TGTGCCAGCTCACCACGCATCGGCAGTGGGTTCCGAGAGACCCAGTACTTC; cdr3_aa: CASSPRIGSGFRETQYF
j_call: TRBJ1-6; v_call: TRBV28; d_call: -; cdr3_nt: TGTGCCAGCAGATCGACCTATAATAATTCACCCCTCCACTTT; cdr3_aa: CASRSTYNNSPLHF
j_call: TRBJ2-1; v_call: TRBV18; d_call: TRBD2; cdr3_nt: TGTGCCAGCCGGGGGGGAGACGGGAATGAGCAGTTCTTC; cdr3_aa: CASRGGDGNEQFF
j_call: TRBJ2-7; v_call: TRBV5-1; d_call: -; cdr3_nt: TGCGCCAGCACCCGGGATGCTAACTCCTACGAGCAGTACTTC; cdr3_aa: CASTRDANSYEQYF
j_call: TRBJ1-1; v_call: TRBV2; d_call: -; cdr3_nt: TGTGCCAGCAGTGAGTCTATAGAGGCTTTCTTT; cdr3_aa: CASSESIEAFF
j_call: TRBJ1-1; v_call: TRBV3-1/TRBV3-2; d_call: TRBD1; cdr3_nt: TGTGCCAGCAGCCAAGAAGGGACAGGGGGCGTAGGCGCTGAAGCTTTCTTT; cdr3_aa: CASSQEGTGGVGAEAFF
j_call: TRBJ1-2; v_call: TRBV6-5; d_call: -; cdr3_nt: TGTGCCAGCACCGGACGTGGGGGCTATGGCTACACCTTC; cdr3_aa: CASTGRGGYGYTF
j_call: TRBJ1-6; v_call: TRBV4-3; d_call: -; cdr3_nt: TGCGCCAGCAGCCCGGCTGGGAATTCACCCCTCCACTTT; cdr3_aa: CASSPAGNSPLHF
j_call: TRBJ1-2; v_call: TRBV25-1; d_call: -; cdr3_nt: TGTGCCAGCAGTGAACCCGGGGCGGTCTATGGCTACACCTTC; cdr3_aa: CASSEPGAVYGYTF
j_call: TRBJ1-1; v_call: TRBV6-1; d_call: -; cdr3_nt: TGTGCCAGCAGTGAAGGCTGGGCCTCTATGAACACTGAAGCTTTCTTT; cdr3_aa: CASSEGWASMNTEAFF
j_call: TRBJ2-7; v_call: TRBV10-3; d_call: -; cdr3_nt: TGTGCCATCAGGTGGGGAGGGGGGTCCTACGAGCAGTACTTC; cdr3_aa: CAIRWGGGSYEQYF
j_call: TRBJ1-1; v_call: TRBV9; d_call: -; cdr3_nt: TGTGCCAGCAGCGTAGTAAAGGGGGAGTGGGACACTGAAGCTTTCTTT; cdr3_aa: CASSVVKGEWDTEAFF
j_call: TRBJ1-5; v_call: TRBV5-1; d_call: -; cdr3_nt: TGCGCCAGCAGTGAGGGGGTCGGGAGTCAGCCCCAGCATTTT; cdr3_aa: CASSEGVGSQPQHF
j_call: TRBJ2-7; v_call: TRBV29-1; d_call: -; cdr3_nt: TGCAGCGCGCAGGACGATTCCTACGAGCAGTACTTC; cdr3_aa: CSAQDDSYEQYF
j_call: TRBJ1-1; v_call: TRBV19; d_call: -; cdr3_nt: TGTGCCAGTAGTATACGGGGAAACACTGAAGCTTTCTTT; cdr3_aa: CASSIRGNTEAFF
j_call: TRBJ1-1; v_call: TRBV6-2/TRBV6-3; d_call: TRBD1; cdr3_nt: TGTGCCAGCAGTTATGACAGGGTTACTGAAGCTTTCTTT; cdr3_aa: CASSYDRVTEAFF
j_call: TRBJ1-2; v_call: TRBV6-5; d_call: TRBD1; cdr3_nt: TGTGCCAGCAGTTCCACAGGGGCAGTGAGGGAAGGCTACACCTTC; cdr3_aa: CASSSTGAVREGYTF
j_call: TRBJ1-2; v_call: TRBV29-1; d_call: TRBD1; cdr3_nt: TGCAGCGTCGCCATCAACAGGGGCGAAGACTATGGCTACACCTTC; cdr3_aa: CSVAINRGEDYGYTF
j_call: TRBJ2-7; v_call: TRBV5-1; d_call: -; cdr3_nt: TGCGCCAGCAGTCCAGGCGGTGGGGGGCCCAATGGGGAGCAGTACTTC; cdr3_aa: CASSPGGGGPNGEQYF
j_call: TRBJ1-2; v_call: TRBV3-1/TRBV3-2; d_call: -; cdr3_nt: TGTGCCAGCAGCCAGGCCCCCGGGACCTCTAAGGGCTACACCTTC; cdr3_aa: CASSQAPGTSKGYTF
j_call: TRBJ2-3; v_call: TRBV27; d_call: TRBD2; cdr3_nt: TGTGCCAGCAGGACTAGCGGGGGAGGCACAGATACGCAGTATTTT; cdr3_aa: CASRTSGGGTDTQYF
j_call: TRBJ1-5; v_call: TRBV12-3/TRBV12-4; d_call: -; cdr3_nt: TGTGCCAGCAGTTTTAGGGCGGAGGAGCCCCAGCATTTT; cdr3_aa: CASSFRAEEPQHF
j_call: TRBJ1-2; v_call: TRBV12-3/TRBV12-4; d_call: -; cdr3_nt: TGTGCCAGTAGCCTCGACCGATACTATGGCTACACCTTC; cdr3_aa: CASSLDRYYGYTF
j_call: TRBJ1-3; v_call: TRBV19; d_call: -; cdr3_nt: TGTGCCAGTAGTGGAAAGGGCTCTGGAAACACCATATATTTT; cdr3_aa: CASSGKGSGNTIYF
j_call: TRBJ2-5; v_call: TRBV10-2; d_call: TRBD2; cdr3_nt: TGCGCCAGCAGTGAGGTAGCGGGGTACCAAGAGACCCAGTACTTC; cdr3_aa: CASSEVAGYQETQYF
j_call: TRBJ1-4; v_call: TRBV18; d_call: -; cdr3_nt: TGTGCCAGCTCACCATGGTCGGGCCCTGCGTTTTTT; cdr3_aa: CASSPWSGPAFF
j_call: TRBJ2-3; v_call: TRBV28; d_call: -; cdr3_nt: TGTGCCAGCAGTCCCCCGGGAACAGATACGCAGTATTTT; cdr3_aa: CASSPPGTDTQYF
j_call: TRBJ1-5; v_call: TRBV12-3/TRBV12-4; d_call: TRBD1; cdr3_nt: TGTGCCAGCAGTCAGGGGGCTCATCAGCCCCAGCATTTT; cdr3_aa: CASSQGAHQPQHF
j_call: TRBJ1-2; v_call: TRBV19; d_call: TRBD1; cdr3_nt: TGTGCCAGTAAAATGACAGGGGAGTATGGCTACACCTTC; cdr3_aa: CASKMTGEYGYTF